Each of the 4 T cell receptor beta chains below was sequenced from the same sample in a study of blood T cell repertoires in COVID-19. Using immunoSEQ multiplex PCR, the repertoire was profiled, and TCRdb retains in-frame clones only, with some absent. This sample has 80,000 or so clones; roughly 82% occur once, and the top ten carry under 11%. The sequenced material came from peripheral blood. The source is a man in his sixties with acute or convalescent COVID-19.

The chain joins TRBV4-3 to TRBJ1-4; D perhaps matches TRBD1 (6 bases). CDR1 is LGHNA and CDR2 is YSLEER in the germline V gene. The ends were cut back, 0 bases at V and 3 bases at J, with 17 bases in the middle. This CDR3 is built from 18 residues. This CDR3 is CASSQEVRQAGANEKLFF. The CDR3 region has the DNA TGCGCCAGCAGCCAAGAGGTCCGACAGGCAGGGGCTAATGAAAAACTGTTTTTT.

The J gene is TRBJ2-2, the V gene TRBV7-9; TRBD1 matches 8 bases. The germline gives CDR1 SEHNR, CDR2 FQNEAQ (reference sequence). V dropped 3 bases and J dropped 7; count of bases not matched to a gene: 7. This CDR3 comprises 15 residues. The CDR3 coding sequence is TGTGCCAGCAGCTTGGGACAGGTACAGGTCGGGGAGCTGTTTTTT. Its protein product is CASSLGQVQVGELFF.

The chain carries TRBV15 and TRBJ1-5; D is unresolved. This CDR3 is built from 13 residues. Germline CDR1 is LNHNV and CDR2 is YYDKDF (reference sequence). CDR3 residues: CASAVSINQPQHF. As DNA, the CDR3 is TGTGCTTCCGCGGTCTCAATCAATCAGCCCCAGCATTTT.

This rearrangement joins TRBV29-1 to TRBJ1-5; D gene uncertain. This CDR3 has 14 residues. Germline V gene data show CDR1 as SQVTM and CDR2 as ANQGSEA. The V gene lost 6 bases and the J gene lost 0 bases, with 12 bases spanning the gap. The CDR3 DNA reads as TGCAGCGTCGCCACAGTAGATAGCAATCAGCCCCAGCATTTT. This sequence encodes CSVATVDSNQPQHF.